This is a list of T cell receptor beta chains from one sample in a study of post-analysis software for immune sequencing data. TCRdb reprocessed the PCR reads via MiXCR and lists one record per CDR3 protein. The data contain approximately 350,000 distinct CDR3 sequences, about a third of them seen just once; the ten biggest clones take up over 10%. Sequenced input: blood. Every receptor here comes from a girl aged 10 to 17 with multiple sclerosis. CDR3s include the opening cysteine and the closing phenylalanine or tryptophan. A D gene is named only where the DNA matches it firmly. Where a row states a size, it is once, few, many or the class of an expanded clone; other rows omit it.

.	TRBV4-2	TRBD2	TRBJ2-7	17	CASSQGSSGGYSYEQYF	TGTGCCAGCAGCCAAGGGTCTAGCGGGGGGTACTCCTACGAGCAGTACTTC
.	TRBV5-6	.	TRBJ1-1	14	CASGQDRLNTEAFF	TGTGCCAGCGGCCAGGACAGATTGAACACTGAAGCTTTCTTT
many	TRBV27	.	TRBJ2-7	13	CASSPGASYEQYF	TGCGCCAGCAGCCCGGGAGCCTCCTACGAGCAGTACTTC
few	TRBV12-3/TRBV12-4	TRBD1	TRBJ1-6	14	CASRLGQDNSPLHF	TGTGCCAGCAGACTGGGACAGGATAATTCACCCCTCCACTTT
.	TRBV5-1	.	TRBJ1-6	14	CASSPGQPDSPLHF	TGCGCCAGCAGCCCAGGACAGCCCGATTCACCCCTCCACTTT
few	TRBV5-1	.	TRBJ1-1	14	CASSQQGLGTEAFF	TGCGCCAGCAGCCAACAGGGACTGGGGACTGAAGCTTTCTTT
many	TRBV3-1	.	TRBJ2-5	12	CASSQVLETQYF	TGTGCCAGCAGCCAAGTTTTAGAGACCCAGTACTTC
.	TRBV7-9	.	TRBJ1-1	13	CASTTSGDTEAFF	TGTGCCAGCACCACCTCCGGGGACACTGAAGCTTTCTTT
many	TRBV5-1	.	TRBJ2-5	13	CASSLAPQETQYF	TGCGCCAGCAGCTTGGCACCCCAAGAGACCCAGTACTTC
few	TRBV9	.	TRBJ2-7	14	CASSLTWGRDEQYF	TGTGCCAGCAGCCTCACTTGGGGTAGGGACGAGCAGTACTTC
.	TRBV20-1	.	TRBJ2-7	13	CSARDGTSYEQYF	TGCAGTGCCCGGGACGGAACCTCCTACGAGCAGTACTTC
few	TRBV9	.	TRBJ2-7	15	CASSVEPGATYEQYF	TGTGCCAGCAGCGTAGAGCCGGGGGCCACCTACGAGCAGTACTTC
.	TRBV10-2	.	TRBJ1-6	17	CASSEYRTAGYNSPLHF	TGCGCCAGCAGTGAATACAGGACCGCCGGATATAATTCACCCCTCCACTTT
.	TRBV5-1	.	TRBJ2-5	14	CASSHPGSRETQYF	TGCGCCAGCAGCCACCCCGGCAGCCGAGAGACCCAGTACTTC
.	TRBV7-2	.	TRBJ1-5	12	CASSPRGQPQHF	TGTGCCAGCAGCCCCCGGGGACAGCCCCAGCATTTT
few	TRBV12-3/TRBV12-4	.	TRBJ1-6	14	CASSLRTANSPLHF	TGTGCCAGCAGTTTACGGACAGCTAATTCACCCCTCCACTTT
.	TRBV6-4	.	TRBJ2-1	13	CASSVSMDNEQFF	TGTGCCAGCAGTGTCTCTATGGACAATGAGCAGTTCTTC
many	TRBV7-2	.	TRBJ2-1	11	CASRGVREQFF	TGTGCCAGCAGAGGAGTACGGGAGCAGTTCTTC
.	TRBV27	TRBD1	TRBJ2-7	14	CASSWTGAAYEQYF	TGTGCCAGCAGCTGGACAGGGGCAGCCTACGAGCAGTACTTC
.	TRBV9	TRBD2	TRBJ2-1	15	CASSGSSGGINEQFF	TGTGCCAGCAGCGGATCTAGCGGGGGGATCAATGAGCAGTTCTTC
.	TRBV30	TRBD1	TRBJ2-7	15	CAWSGTGVLPLEQYF	TGTGCCTGGAGTGGGACAGGGGTCCTCCCCTTGGAGCAGTACTTC
.	TRBV7-2	TRBD1	TRBJ2-7	16	CASSLGRDRGGYEQYF	TGTGCCAGCAGCTTAGGGAGGGACAGGGGAGGCTACGAGCAGTACTTC
.	TRBV12-3/TRBV12-4	.	TRBJ1-2	13	CASSFVISYGHTF	TGTGCCAGCAGTTTCGTAATTTCTTATGGCCACACCTTC
.	TRBV7-9	.	TRBJ2-3	12	CASSSDPDTQYF	TGTGCCAGCAGTTCCGACCCAGATACGCAGTATTTT
.	TRBV12-3/TRBV12-4	.	TRBJ2-3	15	CASSSVQGTVDAQYF	TGTGCCAGCAGTTCGGTCCAGGGGACCGTAGATGCGCAGTATTTT
.	TRBV6-5	TRBD1	TRBJ1-5	16	CASRRDSGGSNQPQHF	TGTGCCAGCAGACGGGACAGCGGAGGTAGCAATCAGCCCCAGCATTTT
.	TRBV7-2	.	TRBJ1-2	15	CASSSVPGQFYGYTF	TGTGCCAGCAGCTCGGTCCCCGGACAGTTCTATGGCTACACCTTC
.	TRBV2	.	TRBJ2-7	13	CASRQGRSYEQYF	TGTGCCAGCAGACAGGGGAGGTCCTACGAGCAGTACTTC
.	TRBV20-1	.	TRBJ1-2	11	CSARVLDGYTF	TGCAGTGCTAGAGTCCTGGATGGCTACACCTTC
few	TRBV29-1	.	TRBJ1-2	11	CSVAHGYGYTF	TGCAGCGTTGCCCACGGCTATGGCTACACCTTC
few	TRBV7-9	.	TRBJ1-1	15	CASSLVGTGDTEAFF	TGTGCCAGCAGCTTAGTGGGTACGGGGGACACTGAAGCTTTCTTT
few	TRBV7-2	TRBD1	TRBJ2-7	16	CASSAQSGTGYHEQYF	TGTGCCAGCAGCGCGCAATCCGGGACAGGGTATCACGAGCAGTACTTC
.	TRBV4-1	.	TRBJ1-1	12	CASSQWDTEAFF	TGCGCCAGCAGCCAGTGGGACACTGAAGCTTTCTTT
few	TRBV5-8	.	TRBJ1-2	17	CASSLHRLGAPSYGYTF	TGTGCCAGCAGCTTACACAGGCTCGGGGCTCCTAGTTATGGCTACACCTTC
.	TRBV4-3	.	TRBJ1-6	15	CASSQEDLPDSPLHF	TGCGCCAGCAGCCAAGAAGACCTCCCGGATTCACCCCTCCACTTT
.	TRBV5-1	TRBD2	TRBJ2-5	15	CASGLAGGLQETQYF	TGCGCCAGCGGATTAGCGGGGGGGCTCCAAGAGACCCAGTACTTC
.	TRBV12-3/TRBV12-4	TRBD1	TRBJ2-7	14	CANSLPTGVTEQYF	TGTGCCAACAGTTTACCCACAGGGGTTACCGAGCAGTACTTC
.	TRBV14	.	TRBJ2-3	18	CASSQDLGASPALDTQYF	TGTGCCAGCAGCCAAGATCTAGGGGCTAGCCCGGCCCTGGATACGCAGTATTTT
.	TRBV3-1	.	TRBJ2-1	17	CASSQDRQLARNNEQFF	TGTGCCAGCAGCCAAGATCGGCAGCTAGCGAGAAACAATGAGCAGTTCTTC
.	TRBV4-1	.	TRBJ1-4	13	CASSQINGEKLFF	TGCGCCAGCAGCCAAATAAATGGAGAAAAACTGTTTTTT
.	TRBV2	.	TRBJ1-2	15	CASSEGTGRAEGYTF	TGTGCCAGCAGTGAAGGTACTGGCAGGGCGGAAGGCTACACCTTC
.	TRBV24-1	.	TRBJ2-5	11	CATQQQETQYF	TGTGCCACCCAACAACAAGAGACCCAGTACTTC
.	TRBV12-3/TRBV12-4	.	TRBJ2-3	14	CASSSEEGPDTQYF	TGTGCCAGCAGTTCCGAAGAGGGGCCAGATACGCAGTATTTT
.	TRBV5-6	.	TRBJ1-4	15	CASSSGEEGLEKLFF	TGTGCCAGCAGCTCAGGGGAGGAGGGACTAGAAAAACTGTTTTTT
.	TRBV20-1	TRBD2	TRBJ2-3	15	CSADAGTSRTDTQYF	TGCAGTGCTGATGCCGGGACTAGCAGAACAGATACGCAGTATTTT
.	TRBV20-1	TRBD2	TRBJ2-1	15	CSAIRLAGGSHEQFF	TGCAGTGCTATAAGGCTAGCGGGGGGGAGTCATGAGCAGTTCTTC
few	TRBV5-1	.	TRBJ2-5	14	CASSGGTYQETQYF	TGCGCCAGCAGCGGGGGGACGTACCAAGAGACCCAGTACTTC
.	TRBV15	.	TRBJ2-7	16	CATSRDEGTLAYEQYF	TGTGCCACCAGCAGAGATGAGGGGACCCTGGCCTACGAGCAGTACTTC
few	TRBV7-3	.	TRBJ2-3	13	CASSRLGADTQYF	TGTGCCAGCAGCCGATTGGGGGCAGATACGCAGTATTTT
.	TRBV29-1	.	TRBJ2-2	14	CSVAGTGDTGELFF	TGCAGCGTTGCAGGGACGGGGGACACCGGGGAGCTGTTTTTT
.	TRBV9	TRBD1	TRBJ2-4	17	CASSADRGVSPKNIQYF	TGTGCCAGCAGCGCCGACAGGGGAGTTTCCCCCAAAAACATTCAGTACTTC
few	TRBV4-3	.	TRBJ1-5	19	CASSQASYGEAGSNQPQHF	TGCGCCAGCAGCCAAGCTTCCTACGGCGAAGCTGGAAGCAATCAGCCCCAGCATTTT
few	TRBV18	.	TRBJ1-5	16	CASSLDPAGSNQPQHF	TGTGCCAGCTCACTTGACCCCGCGGGCAGCAATCAGCCCCAGCATTTT
.	TRBV7-2	.	TRBJ2-1	12	CASSLSSGEQFF	TGTGCCAGCAGCTTATCATCGGGGGAGCAGTTCTTC
.	TRBV6-5	TRBD1	TRBJ2-5	14	CASSFDRGFETQYF	TGTGCCAGCAGTTTCGACAGGGGTTTCGAGACCCAGTACTTC
once	TRBV4-2	.	TRBJ2-7	14	CASSQAGSTYEQYF	TGTGCCAGCAGCCAAGCTGGGTCTACCTACGAGCAGTACTTC
.	TRBV10-1	.	TRBJ2-1	16	CASSPGPTRSYNEQIF	TGCGCCAGCAGCCCGGGTCCGACCCGCTCCTACAATGAGCAGATCTTC
.	TRBV6-2/TRBV6-3	TRBD1	TRBJ1-2	14	CASSTDRDRNGYTF	TGTGCCAGCAGTACTGACCGGGACAGAAATGGCTACACCTTC
.	TRBV19	.	TRBJ2-4	16	CASSPDEYLAKNIQYF	TGTGCCAGTAGCCCGGATGAGTATCTAGCCAAAAACATTCAGTACTTC
.	TRBV7-3	.	TRBJ2-1	13	CASSLIPRDEQFF	TGTGCCAGCAGCTTAATTCCGAGAGATGAGCAGTTCTTC